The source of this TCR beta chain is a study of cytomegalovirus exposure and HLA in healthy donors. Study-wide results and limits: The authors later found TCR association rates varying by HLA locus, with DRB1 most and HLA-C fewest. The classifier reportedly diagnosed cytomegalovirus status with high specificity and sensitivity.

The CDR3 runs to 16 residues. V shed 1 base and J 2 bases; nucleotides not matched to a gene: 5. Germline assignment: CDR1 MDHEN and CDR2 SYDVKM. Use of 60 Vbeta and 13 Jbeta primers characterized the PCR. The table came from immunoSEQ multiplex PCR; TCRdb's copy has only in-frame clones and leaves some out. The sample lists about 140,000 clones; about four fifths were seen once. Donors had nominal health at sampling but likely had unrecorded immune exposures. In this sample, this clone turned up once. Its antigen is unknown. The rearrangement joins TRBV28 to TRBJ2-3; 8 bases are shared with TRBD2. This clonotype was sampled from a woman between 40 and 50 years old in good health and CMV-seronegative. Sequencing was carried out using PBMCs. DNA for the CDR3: TGTGCCAGCAGTTTATATACTAGCGGAAACACAGATACGCAGTATTTT. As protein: CASSLYTSGNTDTQYF.